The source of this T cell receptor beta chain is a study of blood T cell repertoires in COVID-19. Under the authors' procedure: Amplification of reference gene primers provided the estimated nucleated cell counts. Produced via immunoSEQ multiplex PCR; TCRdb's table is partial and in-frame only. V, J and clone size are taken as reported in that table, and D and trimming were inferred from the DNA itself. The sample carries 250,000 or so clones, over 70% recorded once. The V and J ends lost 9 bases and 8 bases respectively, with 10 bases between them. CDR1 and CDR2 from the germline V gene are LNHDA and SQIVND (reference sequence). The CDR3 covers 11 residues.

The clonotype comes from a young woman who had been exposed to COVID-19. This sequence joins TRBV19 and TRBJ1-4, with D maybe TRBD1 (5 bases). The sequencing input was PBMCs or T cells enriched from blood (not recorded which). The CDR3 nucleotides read TGTGCCAGCAGGGTGGGGGAAAAACTGTTTTTT. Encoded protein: CASRVGEKLFF. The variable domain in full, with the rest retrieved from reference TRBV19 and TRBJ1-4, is DGGITQSPKYLFRKEGQNVTLSCEQNLNHDAMYWYRQDPGQGLRLIYYSQIVNDFQKGDIAEGYSVSREKKESFPLTVTSAQKNPTAFYLCASRVGEKLFFGSGTQLSVL.